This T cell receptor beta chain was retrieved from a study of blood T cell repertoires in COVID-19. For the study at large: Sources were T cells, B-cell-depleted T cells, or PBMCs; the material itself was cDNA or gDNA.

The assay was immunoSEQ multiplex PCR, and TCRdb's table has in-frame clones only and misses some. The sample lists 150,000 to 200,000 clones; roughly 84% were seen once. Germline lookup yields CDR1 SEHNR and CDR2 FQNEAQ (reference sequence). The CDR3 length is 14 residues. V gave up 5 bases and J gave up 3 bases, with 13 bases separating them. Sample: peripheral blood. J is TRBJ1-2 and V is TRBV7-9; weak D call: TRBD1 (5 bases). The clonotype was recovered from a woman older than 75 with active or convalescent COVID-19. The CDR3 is CASSLPGVDYGYTF. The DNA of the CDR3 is TGTGCCAGCAGCCTACCGGGGGTGGACTATGGCTACACCTTC. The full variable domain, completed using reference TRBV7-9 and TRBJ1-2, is DTGVSQNPRHKITKRGQNVTFRCDPISEHNRLYWYRQTLGQGPEFLTYFQNEAQLEKSRLLSDRFSAERPKGSFSTLEIQRTEQGDSAMYLCASSLPGVDYGYTFGSGTRLTVV.